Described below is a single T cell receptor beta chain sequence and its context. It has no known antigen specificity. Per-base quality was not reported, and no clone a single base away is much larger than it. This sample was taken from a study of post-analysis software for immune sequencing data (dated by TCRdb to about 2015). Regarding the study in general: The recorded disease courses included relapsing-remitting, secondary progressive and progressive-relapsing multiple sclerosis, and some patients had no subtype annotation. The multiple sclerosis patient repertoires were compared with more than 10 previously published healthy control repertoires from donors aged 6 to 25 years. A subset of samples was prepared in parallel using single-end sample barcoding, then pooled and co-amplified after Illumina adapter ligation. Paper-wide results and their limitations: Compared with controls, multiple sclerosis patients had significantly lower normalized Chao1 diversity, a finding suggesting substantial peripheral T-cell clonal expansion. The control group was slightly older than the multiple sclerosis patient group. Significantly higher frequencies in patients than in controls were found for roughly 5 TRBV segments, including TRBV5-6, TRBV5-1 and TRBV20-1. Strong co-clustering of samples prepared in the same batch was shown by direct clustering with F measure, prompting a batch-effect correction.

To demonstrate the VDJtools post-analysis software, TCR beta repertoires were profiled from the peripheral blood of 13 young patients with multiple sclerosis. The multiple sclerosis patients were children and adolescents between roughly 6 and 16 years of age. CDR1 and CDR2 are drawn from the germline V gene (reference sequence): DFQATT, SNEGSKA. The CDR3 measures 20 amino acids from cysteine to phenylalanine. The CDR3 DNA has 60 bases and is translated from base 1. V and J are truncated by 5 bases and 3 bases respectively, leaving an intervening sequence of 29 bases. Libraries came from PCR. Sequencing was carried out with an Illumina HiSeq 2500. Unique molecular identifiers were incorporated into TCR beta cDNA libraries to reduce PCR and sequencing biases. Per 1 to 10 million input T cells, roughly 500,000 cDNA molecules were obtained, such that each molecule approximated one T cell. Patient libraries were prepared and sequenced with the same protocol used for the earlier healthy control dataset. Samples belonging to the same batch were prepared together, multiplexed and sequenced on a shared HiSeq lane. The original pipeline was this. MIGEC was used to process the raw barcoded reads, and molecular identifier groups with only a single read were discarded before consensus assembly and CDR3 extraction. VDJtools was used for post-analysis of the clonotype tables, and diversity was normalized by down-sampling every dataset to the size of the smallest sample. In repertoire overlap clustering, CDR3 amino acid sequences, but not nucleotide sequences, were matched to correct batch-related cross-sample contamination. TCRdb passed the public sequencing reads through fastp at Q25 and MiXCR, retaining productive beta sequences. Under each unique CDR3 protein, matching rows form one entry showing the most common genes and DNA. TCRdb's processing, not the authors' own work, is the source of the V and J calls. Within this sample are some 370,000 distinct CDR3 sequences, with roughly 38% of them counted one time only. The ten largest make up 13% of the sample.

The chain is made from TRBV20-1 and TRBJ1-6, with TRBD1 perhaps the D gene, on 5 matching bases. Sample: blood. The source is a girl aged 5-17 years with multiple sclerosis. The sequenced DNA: TGCAGTGCTGAGGGACCTCCCATCTATCAGGCGGACCTCTATAATTCACCCCTCCACTTT. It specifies CSAEGPPIYQADLYNSPLHF.